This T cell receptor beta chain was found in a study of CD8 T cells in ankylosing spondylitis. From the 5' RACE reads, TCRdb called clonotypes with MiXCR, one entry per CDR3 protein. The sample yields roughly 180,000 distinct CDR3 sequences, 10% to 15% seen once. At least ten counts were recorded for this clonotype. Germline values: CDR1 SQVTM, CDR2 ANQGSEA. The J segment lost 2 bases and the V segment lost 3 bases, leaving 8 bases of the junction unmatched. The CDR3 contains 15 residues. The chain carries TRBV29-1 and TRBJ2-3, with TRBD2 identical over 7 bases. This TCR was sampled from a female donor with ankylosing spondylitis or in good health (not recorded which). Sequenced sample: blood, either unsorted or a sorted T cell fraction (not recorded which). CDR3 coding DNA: TGCAGCGTTGAGCCATTTGCGGGAGACACAGATACGCAGTATTTT. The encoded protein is CSVEPFAGDTDTQYF.